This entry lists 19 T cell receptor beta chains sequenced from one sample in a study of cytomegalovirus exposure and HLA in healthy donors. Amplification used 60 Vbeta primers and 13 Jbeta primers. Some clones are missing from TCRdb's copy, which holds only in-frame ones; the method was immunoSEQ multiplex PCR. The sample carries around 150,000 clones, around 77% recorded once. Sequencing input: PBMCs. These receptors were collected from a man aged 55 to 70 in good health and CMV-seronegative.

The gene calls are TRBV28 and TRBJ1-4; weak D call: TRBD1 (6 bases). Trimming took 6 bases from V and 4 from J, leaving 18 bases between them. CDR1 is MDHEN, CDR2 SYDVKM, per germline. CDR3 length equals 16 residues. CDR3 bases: TGTGCCAGCAGGCTCGGGGGGCGCGCCCGTAATGAAAAACTGTTTTTT. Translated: CASRLGGRARNEKLFF.

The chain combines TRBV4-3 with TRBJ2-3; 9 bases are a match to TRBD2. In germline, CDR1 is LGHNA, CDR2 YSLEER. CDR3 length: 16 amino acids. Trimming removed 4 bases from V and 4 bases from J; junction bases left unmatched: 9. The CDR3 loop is CASSPVGSGGPDTQYF. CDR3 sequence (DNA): TGCGCCAGCAGCCCAGTGGGGAGCGGGGGGCCAGATACGCAGTATTTT.

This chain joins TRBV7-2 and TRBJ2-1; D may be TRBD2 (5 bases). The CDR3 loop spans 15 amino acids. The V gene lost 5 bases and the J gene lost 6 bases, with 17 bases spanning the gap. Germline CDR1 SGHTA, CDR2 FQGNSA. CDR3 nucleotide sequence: TGTGCCAGCAGCCTCGACTGGGTTCGGGGCAATGAGCAGTTCTTC. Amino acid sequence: CASSLDWVRGNEQFF.

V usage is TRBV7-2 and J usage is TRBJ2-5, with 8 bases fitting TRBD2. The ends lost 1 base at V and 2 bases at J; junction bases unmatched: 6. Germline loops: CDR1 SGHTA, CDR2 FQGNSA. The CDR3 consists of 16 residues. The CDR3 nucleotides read TGTGCCAGCAGCTTAGTCGGGGGGGGAGGACAAGAGACCCAGTACTTC. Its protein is CASSLVGGGGQETQYF.

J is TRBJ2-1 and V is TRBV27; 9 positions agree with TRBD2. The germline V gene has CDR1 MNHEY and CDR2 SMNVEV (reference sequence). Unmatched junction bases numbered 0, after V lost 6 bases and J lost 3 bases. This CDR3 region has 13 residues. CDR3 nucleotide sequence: TGTGCCAGCAGACTAGCGGGCTACAATGAGCAGTTCTTC. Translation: CASRLAGYNEQFF.

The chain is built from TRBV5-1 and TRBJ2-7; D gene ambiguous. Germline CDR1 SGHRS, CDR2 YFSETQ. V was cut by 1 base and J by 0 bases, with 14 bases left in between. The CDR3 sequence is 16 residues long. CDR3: CASSLFSPATSYEQYF. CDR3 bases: TGCGCCAGCAGCTTGTTTAGTCCCGCTACCTCCTACGAGCAGTACTTC. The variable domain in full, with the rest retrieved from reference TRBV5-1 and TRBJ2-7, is KAGVTQTPRYLIKTRGQQVTLSCSPISGHRSVSWYQQTPGQGLQFLFEYFSETQRNKGNFPGRFSGRQFSNSRSEMNVSTLELGDSALYLCASSLFSPATSYEQYFGPGTRLTVT.

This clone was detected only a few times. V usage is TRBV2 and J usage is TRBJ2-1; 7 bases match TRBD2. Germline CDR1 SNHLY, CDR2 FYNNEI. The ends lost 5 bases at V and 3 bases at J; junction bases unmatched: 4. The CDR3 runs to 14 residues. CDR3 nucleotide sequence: TGTGCCAGCAGTTTCCAGCGGGACTACAATGAGCAGTTCTTC. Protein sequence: CASSFQRDYNEQFF.

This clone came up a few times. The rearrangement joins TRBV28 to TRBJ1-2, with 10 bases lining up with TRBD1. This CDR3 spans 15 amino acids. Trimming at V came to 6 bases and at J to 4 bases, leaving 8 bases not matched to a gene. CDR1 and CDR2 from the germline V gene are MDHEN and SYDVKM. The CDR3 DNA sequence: TGTGCCAGCAGCCGACCGGGACAGGGGTCCTATGGCTACACCTTC. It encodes CASSRPGQGSYGYTF.

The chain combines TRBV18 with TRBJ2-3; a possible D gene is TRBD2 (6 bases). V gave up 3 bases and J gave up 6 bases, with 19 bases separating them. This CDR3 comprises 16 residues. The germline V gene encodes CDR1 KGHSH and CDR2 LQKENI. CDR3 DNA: TGTGCCAGCTCACCTTTGGGGGGTACGAGAGTGGATACGCAGTATTTT. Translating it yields CASSPLGGTRVDTQYF.

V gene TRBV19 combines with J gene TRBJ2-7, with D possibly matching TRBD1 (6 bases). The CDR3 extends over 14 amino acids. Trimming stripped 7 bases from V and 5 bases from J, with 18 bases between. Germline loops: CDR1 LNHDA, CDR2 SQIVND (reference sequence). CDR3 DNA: TGTGCCAGTACGCTCAACTGGGGGCCCCACGAGCAGTACTTC. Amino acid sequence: CASTLNWGPHEQYF.

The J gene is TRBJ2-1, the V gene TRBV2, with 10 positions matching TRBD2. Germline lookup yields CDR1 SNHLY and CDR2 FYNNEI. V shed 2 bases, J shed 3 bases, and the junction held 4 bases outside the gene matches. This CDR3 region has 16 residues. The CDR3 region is CASSELASGSYNEQFF. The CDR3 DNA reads TGTGCCAGCAGTGAACTAGCTAGCGGGAGCTACAATGAGCAGTTCTTC.

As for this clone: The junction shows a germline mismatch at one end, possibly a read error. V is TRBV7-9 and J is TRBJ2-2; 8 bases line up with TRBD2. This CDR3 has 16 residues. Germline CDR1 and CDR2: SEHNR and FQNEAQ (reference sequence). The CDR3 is CSSSLPGGANTGELFF. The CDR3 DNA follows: TGTTCCAGCAGCTTGCCCGGGGGGGCGAACACCGGGGAGCTGTTTTTT.

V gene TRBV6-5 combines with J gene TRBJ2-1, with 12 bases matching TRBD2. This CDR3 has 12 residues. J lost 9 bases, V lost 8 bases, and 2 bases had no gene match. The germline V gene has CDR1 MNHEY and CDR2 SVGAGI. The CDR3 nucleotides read TGTGCCAGCCGGACTAGCGGGATTGAGCAGTTCTTC. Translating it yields CASRTSGIEQFF.

This chain's CDR3 is CASSLAVGSTDTQYF. The CDR3 DNA follows: TGTGCCAGCAGCTTAGCGGTCGGGTCCACAGATACGCAGTATTTT. This rearrangement joins TRBV7-6 to TRBJ2-3; D is ambiguous. The CDR3 is 15 residues long. Germline CDR1 reads SGHVS; CDR2 reads FNYEAQ. V was cut by 0 bases and J by 2 bases, with 9 bases left in between.

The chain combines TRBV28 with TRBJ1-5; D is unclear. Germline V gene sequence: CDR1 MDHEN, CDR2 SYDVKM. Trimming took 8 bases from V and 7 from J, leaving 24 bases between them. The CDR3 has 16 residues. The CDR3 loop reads CASRTQWAGSGQPQHF. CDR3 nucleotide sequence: TGTGCCAGCCGAACGCAGTGGGCGGGAAGCGGCCAGCCCCAGCATTTT.

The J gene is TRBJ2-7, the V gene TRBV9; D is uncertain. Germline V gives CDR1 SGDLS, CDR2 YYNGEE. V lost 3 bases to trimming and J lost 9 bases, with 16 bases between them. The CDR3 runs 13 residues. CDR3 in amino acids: CASSAITSGLQYF. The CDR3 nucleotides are TGTGCCAGCAGCGCTATTACCTCAGGTTTGCAGTACTTC.

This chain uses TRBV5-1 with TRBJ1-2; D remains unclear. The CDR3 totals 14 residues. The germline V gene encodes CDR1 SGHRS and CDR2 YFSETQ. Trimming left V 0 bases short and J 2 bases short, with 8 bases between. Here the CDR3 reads CASSLELTNYGYTF. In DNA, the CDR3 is TGCGCCAGCAGCTTGGAGCTCACGAACTATGGCTACACCTTC. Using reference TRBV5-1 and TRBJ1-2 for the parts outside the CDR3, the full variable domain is KAGVTQTPRYLIKTRGQQVTLSCSPISGHRSVSWYQQTPGQGLQFLFEYFSETQRNKGNFPGRFSGRQFSNSRSEMNVSTLELGDSALYLCASSLELTNYGYTFGSGTRLTVV.

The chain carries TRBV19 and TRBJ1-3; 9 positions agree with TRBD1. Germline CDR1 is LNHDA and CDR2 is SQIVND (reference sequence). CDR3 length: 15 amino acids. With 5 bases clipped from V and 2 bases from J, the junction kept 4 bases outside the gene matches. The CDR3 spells CASSATGGPGNTIYF. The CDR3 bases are TGTGCCAGTAGTGCGACAGGGGGTCCTGGAAACACCATATATTTT.

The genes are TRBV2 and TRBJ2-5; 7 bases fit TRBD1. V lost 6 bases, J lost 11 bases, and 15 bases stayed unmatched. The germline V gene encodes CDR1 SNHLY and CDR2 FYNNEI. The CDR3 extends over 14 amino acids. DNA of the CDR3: TGTGCCAGCAGAAACGGACAGGCTGCAATGGAGCAGTACTTC. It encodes CASRNGQAAMEQYF.